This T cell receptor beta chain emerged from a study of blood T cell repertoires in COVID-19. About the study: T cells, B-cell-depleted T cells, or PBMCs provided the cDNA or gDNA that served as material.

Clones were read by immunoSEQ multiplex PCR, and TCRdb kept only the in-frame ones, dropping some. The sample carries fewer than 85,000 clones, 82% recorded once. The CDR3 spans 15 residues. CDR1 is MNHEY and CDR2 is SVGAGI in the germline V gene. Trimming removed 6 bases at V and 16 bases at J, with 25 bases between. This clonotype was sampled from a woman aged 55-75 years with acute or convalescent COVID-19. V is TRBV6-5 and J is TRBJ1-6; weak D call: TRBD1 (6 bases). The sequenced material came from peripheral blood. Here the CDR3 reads CASRGGTGTMDKLHF. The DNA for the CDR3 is TGTGCCAGCAGGGGCGGTACAGGGACTATGGACAAACTCCACTTT.